A single sample is the source of the 17 T cell receptor beta chains below, sequenced in a study of tumor and adjacent non-tumor tissue in lung cancer. Three rounds of nested PCR, following a modified ARM-PCR protocol, produced the TCRbeta library. TCRdb re-called the multiplex PCR reads through MiXCR, storing one row per CDR3 protein. The table has around 76,000 distinct CDR3 sequences, less than 85% seen once. No cell sorting was done before RNA was extracted from the tissue. More than 3 cm separated this lung sample from the edge of the tumor. Sequenced input: distant non-tumor lung tissue. Receptors originate from a man between 65 and 85 years old with non-small cell lung cancer.

The V call is TRBV20-1, the J call TRBJ2-1, with D possibly TRBD2 on 6 matching bases. This CDR3 contains 15 residues. The germline CDR1 and CDR2 sequences are DFQATT and SNEGSKA (reference sequence). Between the trimmed V and J ends, which lost 0 bases and 7 bases, there was a span of 16 bases. The CDR3 reads CSARDPTRGTNEQFF. DNA of the CDR3: TGCAGTGCTAGAGATCCGACTAGGGGTACAAATGAGCAGTTCTTC.

A single count supports this clonotype. A junction boundary mismatches the germline segment, possibly from a read error. This chain uses TRBV20-1 with TRBJ2-7; tentatively, D is TRBD2 (6 bases). This CDR3 is 14 amino acids long. The germline V gene encodes CDR1 DFQATT and CDR2 SNEGSKA (reference sequence). The CDR3 loop is CSARDGGDAYERYF. In nucleotides, the CDR3 is TGCAGTGCTAGAGATGGAGGGGATGCCTACGAGCGGTACTTC.

This clonotype showed up just a few times. A much larger clone differs from this one at a single base, so this may be a read error. Likely a read error: the CDR3 ends without its conserved phenylalanine or tryptophan. This chain connects TRBV5-1 to TRBJ2-6; 9 bases match TRBD1. The V gene end was trimmed by 5 bases and the J gene end by 3 bases; junction bases not matched to a gene: 9. Germline-derived CDR1 and CDR2 are SGHRS and YFSETQ. CDR3 length: 17 amino acids. This CDR3 is CASSSGTGLGGANVLTS. For the CDR3, the DNA is TGCGCCAGCAGTTCCGGGACAGGGCTAGGTGGGGCCAACGTCCTGACTTCC.

Of note for this clonotype: This may be a read error, as it is one base from a much larger clone. This chain uses TRBV6-6 with TRBJ1-2, with 11 bases that match TRBD1. Trimming took 5 bases from V and 8 from J; bases not matched to a gene: 13. CDR3 length: 16 amino acids. Per the germline V gene, CDR1 is MNHNY and CDR2 is SVGAGI (reference sequence). DNA for the CDR3: TGTGCCAGCAGTCTTAAAGACGGACAGGGGGCAAAAGGCTACACCTTC. Its protein product is CASSLKDGQGAKGYTF.

Turning to this clonotype: The CDR3 does not close with the conserved phenylalanine or tryptophan, likely indicating a read error. CDR3 nucleotides: TGCAGCCTGAAAGGGCAGGGACCGTACAATGAACAGTTCTAC. Its protein product is CSLKGQGPYNEQFY. The rearrangement uses TRBV29-1 and TRBJ2-1; either TRBD1 or TRBD2 may supply D (5 bases each). CDR1 is SQVTM and CDR2 is ANQGSEA in the germline V gene. The CDR3 sequence is 14 residues long.

Worth noting for this clonotype: This CDR3 fails to terminate in the conserved phenylalanine or tryptophan, so it likely reflects a read error. This chain links TRBV12-3 or TRBV12-4 with TRBJ1-1, with D hard to call. With 5 bases removed from V and 4 bases from J, the gap between germline ends came to 11 bases. This CDR3 region has 13 residues. The CDR3 DNA sequence: TGTGCCAGCAGTCTGATAATCGTCACTGAAGCTTTCTTA. Protein: CASSLIIVTEAFL.

On this clonotype: The germline gene is not matched at one end of the junction; a read error may be the cause. The chain is built from TRBV4-1 and TRBJ2-1; 12 bases map to TRBD2. The CDR3 has 17 residues. Germline-derived CDR1 and CDR2 are MGHRA and YSYEKL. The CDR3 spells CASSQEAASGRENEQFF. The CDR3, as DNA: TGTGCCAGCAGCCAAGAAGCGGCTAGCGGGAGGGAAAATGAGCAGTTCTTC.

Details on this clonotype: At one end the junction does not follow the germline gene, possibly because of a read error. The gene calls are TRBV11-3 and TRBJ1-2, with D hard to call. This CDR3 has 15 residues. Germline V gene data show CDR1 as SGHNT and CDR2 as YENEEA. CDR3 amino acids: CVTSLEHGRTYDYTF. CDR3 nucleotide sequence: TGTGTCACCAGCTTAGAACACGGACGGACCTATGACTACACCTTC.

About this clonotype itself: A much larger clone differs by one base, so this may be a read error. This chain links TRBV28 with TRBJ2-1; 10 bases match TRBD2. The CDR3 has 18 amino acids. Germline-derived CDR1 and CDR2 are MDHEN and SYDVKM. V gave up 7 bases and J gave up 9 bases; unmatched junction bases: 21. DNA of the CDR3: TGTGCCAGCATCGGCAGGATCGGGACTAGCGTGGTCCAGGGTGAGCAGTTCTTC. It yields the protein CASIGRIGTSVVQGEQFF.

Concerning this clonotype: Germline is not matched at one junction end, which may reflect a read error. The V gene is TRBV29-1, the J gene TRBJ2-7; the D is unclear. CDR1 SQVTM and CDR2 ANQGSEA come from the germline V gene. This CDR3 is built from 12 residues. In DNA, the CDR3 is TGCAACGTTGATGTCGGTTCCTACGAGCAGTATTTC. Its translation: CNVDVGSYEQYF.

This clonotype was observed once. V gene TRBV13 combines with J gene TRBJ2-7; 7 nucleotides match TRBD2. Germline CDR1 and CDR2: PRHDT and FYEKMQ (reference sequence). The CDR3 length is 13 residues. Written as DNA, the CDR3 is TGTGTCAGAAGCCCACTAAAGCTAGCGGAACAGTACTTC. As protein: CVRSPLKLAEQYF. Together with reference TRBV13 and TRBJ2-7, the CDR3 gives the full variable domain: AAGVIQSPRHLIKEKRETATLKCYPIPRHDTVYWYQQGPGQDPQFLISFYEKMQSDKGSIPDRFSAQQFSDYHSELNMSSLELGDSALYFCVRSPLKLAEQYFGPGTRLTVT.

The V call is TRBV7-2, the J call TRBJ1-1, with a tentative D call TRBD1 (5 bases). From germline, CDR1 is SGHTA and CDR2 FQGNSA. The CDR3 has 15 residues. Trimming took off 5 bases at V and 1 base at J, with 14 bases between the two ends. CDR3 nucleotide sequence: TGTGCCAGCAGCGATAGGGGAGGAACGAACACTGAAGCTTTCTTT. Protein sequence: CASSDRGGTNTEAFF.

As to this clonotype: A read error may account for a junction end that differs from germline. The rearrangement joins TRBV11-1 to TRBJ2-1, with TRBD2 as a possible D gene (6 bases). The germline V gene has CDR1 SGHAT and CDR2 FQDESV (reference sequence). CDR3 length: 13 residues. The CDR3 sequence: CTSSSGVVNEQFF. CDR3 sequence (DNA): TGTACCAGCAGCTCGGGAGTTGTCAATGAGCAGTTCTTC.

This clonotype was counted ten times or more. J is TRBJ1-2 and V is TRBV20-1; TRBD1 is a possible D gene (6 bases). The CDR3 runs to 12 residues. Germline loops: CDR1 DFQATT, CDR2 SNEGSKA (reference sequence). The germline V and J ends were trimmed by 1 base and 4 bases, with 7 bases remaining between them. CDR3: CSARVDSYGYTF. In nucleotides, the CDR3 is TGCAGTGCTAGAGTGGACAGCTATGGCTACACCTTC.

The rearrangement uses TRBV29-1 and TRBJ1-2; D possibly corresponds to TRBD1 (5 bases). The germline gives CDR1 SQVTM, CDR2 ANQGSEA. The CDR3 spans 14 residues. Deletions cut 5 bases from V and 7 bases from J, with 20 bases between. The CDR3 spells CSVHPDRLHCGYTF. For the CDR3, the DNA is TGCAGCGTTCACCCTGACAGATTACACTGTGGCTACACCTTC.

This clonotype occurred a few times. Lacking the conserved final phenylalanine or tryptophan, this CDR3 likely reflects a read error. The chain employs TRBV20-1 and TRBJ1-4; no clear D. CDR1 and CDR2 from the germline V gene are DFQATT and SNEGSKA (reference sequence). The germline V and J ends were trimmed by 0 bases and 7 bases, with 9 bases remaining between them. The CDR3 is 13 amino acids. DNA for the CDR3: TGCAGTGCTAGAGAGCTGGTCGGTGAAAAACTGTTTCTT. Amino acids: CSARELVGEKLFL.

The genes are TRBV6-5 and TRBJ1-1; D may be TRBD1 (5 bases). From germline, CDR1 is MNHEY and CDR2 SVGAGI. V lost 6 bases, J lost 3 bases, and 14 bases lay in between. CDR3 length: 14 residues. CDR3 in amino acids: CASRLTGHDTEAFF. The CDR3 DNA sequence: TGTGCCAGCAGGTTGACGGGGCATGACACTGAAGCTTTCTTT.